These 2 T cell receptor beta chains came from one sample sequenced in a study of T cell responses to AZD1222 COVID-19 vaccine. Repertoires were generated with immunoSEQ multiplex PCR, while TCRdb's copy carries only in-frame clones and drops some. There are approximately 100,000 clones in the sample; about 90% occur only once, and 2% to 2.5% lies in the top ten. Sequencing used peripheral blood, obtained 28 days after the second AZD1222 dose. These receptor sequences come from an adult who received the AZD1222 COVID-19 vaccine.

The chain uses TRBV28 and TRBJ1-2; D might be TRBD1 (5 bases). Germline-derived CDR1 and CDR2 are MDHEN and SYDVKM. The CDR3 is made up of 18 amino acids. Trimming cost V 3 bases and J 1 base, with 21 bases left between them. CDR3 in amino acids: CASSFAGGAPKNNYGYTF. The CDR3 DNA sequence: TGTGCCAGCAGTTTCGCTGGTGGGGCCCCTAAAAATAACTATGGCTACACCTTC.

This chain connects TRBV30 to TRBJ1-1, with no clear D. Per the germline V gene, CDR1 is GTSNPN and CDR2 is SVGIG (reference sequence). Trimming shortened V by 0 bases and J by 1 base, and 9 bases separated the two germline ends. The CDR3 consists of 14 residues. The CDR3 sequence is CAWSVGRPNTEAFF. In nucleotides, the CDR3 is TGTGCCTGGAGTGTAGGACGGCCGAACACTGAAGCTTTCTTT.